Here is one T cell receptor (beta chain) with its context. The data were taken from a study of blood T cell repertoires in COVID-19. Study-level background: Sample material is recorded as cDNA or gDNA derived from T cells, B-cell-depleted T cells, or PBMCs.

Sequencing was performed with immunoSEQ multiplex PCR; in TCRdb, only in-frame clones are kept and a portion is missing. The sample lists roughly 170,000 clones, approximately 80% occurring once. The CDR3 spans 14 residues. Germline CDR1 is LGHDT and CDR2 is YNNKEL (reference sequence). V was trimmed by 4 bases and J by 5 bases, leaving 11 bases between them. The origin of this receptor is a human donor in a cohort sampled during active COVID-19. The sequencing input was peripheral blood. This rearrangement joins TRBV3-1 (or the pseudogene TRBV3-2) to TRBJ1-4; the D gene is possibly TRBD1 (6 bases). The CDR3 DNA sequence: TGTGCCAGCAGCCCCCCCGGACAGAATGAAAAACTGTTTTTT. Translation: CASSPPGQNEKLFF.